This passage covers 8 T cell receptor beta chains from one sample sequenced in a study of blood T cells in healthy people across ages. A second PCR, run for roughly 7 to 12 cycles, used a sample-barcoded 5' primer plus a J-beta primer mix. One entry per CDR3 protein, called by TCRdb with MiXCR from the 5' RACE reads. Of hundreds of thousands of distinct CDR3 sequences in the sample, roughly 21% were seen once. The sample consisted of blood. These TCRs come from a man aged 65-85 years in good health.

This clonotype was seen only a few times. The V and J genes are TRBV18 and TRBJ2-1; D gene ambiguous. CDR1 is KGHSH and CDR2 is LQKENI in the germline V gene. CDR3 length equals 15 residues. Between the trimmed V and J ends, which lost 2 bases and 5 bases, there was a span of 13 bases. The CDR3 bases are TGTGCCAGCTCACCAATCTGGACGGGCAACAATGAGCAGTTCTTC. Amino acids: CASSPIWTGNNEQFF.

The chain is built from TRBV10-1 and TRBJ2-3; 7 bases are a match to TRBD1. V lost 3 bases, J lost 1 base, and 10 bases stayed unmatched. CDR3 length equals 17 residues. CDR1 WNHNN and CDR2 SYGVQD come from the germline V gene (reference sequence). The CDR3 is CASSERDSPFGTDTQYF. DNA for the CDR3: TGCGCCAGCAGTGAAAGGGACAGCCCTTTCGGCACAGATACGCAGTATTTT.

The chain is built from TRBV3-1 and TRBJ2-4, with D possibly called TRBD1 or TRBD2 (5 bases each). V lost 1 base and J 3 bases, leaving 10 bases between the germline ends. The germline V gene has CDR1 LGHDT and CDR2 YNNKEL (reference sequence). This CDR3 comprises 15 residues. For the CDR3, the DNA is TGTGCCAGCAGCCAAGGAGGGGACCGCAAAAACATTCAGTACTTC. Translation: CASSQGGDRKNIQYF.

This clonotype has a handful of counts. The chain combines TRBV7-2 with TRBJ1-1; D is possibly TRBD1 (5 bases). Germline V gene lookup returns CDR1 SGHTA and CDR2 FQGNSA. V dropped 3 bases and J dropped 4 bases, with 15 bases sitting between them. The CDR3 sequence is 15 residues long. CDR3 in DNA: TGTGCCAGCAGCTTCGGCCAGGGACGGCGCACTGAAGCTTTCTTT. It translates to CASSFGQGRRTEAFF.

The V gene is TRBV28, the J gene TRBJ2-2; TRBD2 agrees at 10 bases. This CDR3 region has 14 residues. Germline values: CDR1 MDHEN, CDR2 SYDVKM. The junction had 4 bases not matched to a gene; V was cut back by 6 bases and J by 6 bases. CDR3: CASRSSGSPGELFF. CDR3 bases: TGTGCCAGCAGGTCTAGCGGGAGCCCCGGGGAGCTGTTTTTT.

The gene calls are TRBV5-5 and TRBJ2-5; TRBD1 aligns across 7 bases. Trimming removed 4 bases from V and 5 bases from J; junction bases left unmatched: 20. The CDR3 is 18 residues long. Germline loops: CDR1 SGHKS, CDR2 YYEKEE (reference sequence). The CDR3 nucleotides read TGTGCCAGCAGCCAAAGAAAGGGCCTGGTCAGGGGGTCGGAGACCCAGTACTTC. It translates to CASSQRKGLVRGSETQYF.

The chain links TRBV20-1 to TRBJ2-5; D is unresolved. This CDR3 has 11 residues. Germline assignment: CDR1 DFQATT and CDR2 SNEGSKA (reference sequence). V was trimmed by 8 bases and J by 2 bases, leaving 9 bases between them. The CDR3: CSLIGQETQYF. For the CDR3, the DNA is TGCAGTTTGATAGGACAAGAGACCCAGTACTTC.

This clonotype was detected a few times. This chain connects TRBV12-3 or TRBV12-4 to TRBJ2-4; D not certain. The CDR3 is 15 residues long. With 3 bases removed from V and 0 bases from J, the gap between germline ends came to 9 bases. The CDR3 nucleotides read TGTGCCAGCAGTTTCAACACAATAGCCAAAAACATTCAGTACTTC. Amino acid sequence: CASSFNTIAKNIQYF.